This TCR beta chain was sequenced for a study of OX40 agonist ivuxolimab in advanced cancers. Trimming removed 5 bases from V and 1 base from J, with 11 bases in between. The CDR3 contains 14 residues. The germline V gene has CDR1 LGHNA and CDR2 YNFKEQ. Some clones are missing from TCRdb's copy, which holds only in-frame ones; the method was immunoSEQ multiplex PCR. Of about 50,000 clones in the sample, roughly four fifths are singletons; the top ten hold more than 1.5%. This clone counts as medium-sized (0.01 to 0.1%). Its antigen remains unidentified. Study-level results: Specificity for antigen went undetermined in the expanded peripheral T cells.

The origin of this receptor is an adult with an advanced solid tumor such as melanoma, head and neck, liver or kidney cancer. The V gene is TRBV4-2, the J gene TRBJ1-1, with unresolved D. The material sequenced was CD4+ or CD8+ T cells sorted from blood, taken in a trial of the OX40 agonist ivuxolimab. The CDR3 coding sequence is TGTGCCAGCAGCAAGGTACAGACGAACACTGAAGCTTTCTTT. Translation gives CASSKVQTNTEAFF.